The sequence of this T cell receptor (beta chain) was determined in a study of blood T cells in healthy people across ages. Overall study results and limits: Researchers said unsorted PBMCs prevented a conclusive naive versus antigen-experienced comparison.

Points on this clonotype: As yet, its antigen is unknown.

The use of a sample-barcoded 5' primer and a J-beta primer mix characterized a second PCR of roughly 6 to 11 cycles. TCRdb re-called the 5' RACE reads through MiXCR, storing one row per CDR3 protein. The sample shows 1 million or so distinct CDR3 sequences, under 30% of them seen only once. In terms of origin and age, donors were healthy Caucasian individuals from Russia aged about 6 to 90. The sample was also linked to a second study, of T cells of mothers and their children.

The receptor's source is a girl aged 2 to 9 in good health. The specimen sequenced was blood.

In DNA, the CDR3 is TGCAGTGCTAGAGTTTTGGGGGGATTGGGGCACGAGCAGTACTTC. This translates into CSARVLGGLGHEQYF. The chain couples TRBV20-1 to TRBJ2-7; a weak D match, TRBD2 (6 bases). CDR1 is DFQATT, CDR2 SNEGSKA, per germline (reference sequence). Trimming took 1 base from V and 5 from J, leaving 18 bases between them. The CDR3 covers 15 residues.